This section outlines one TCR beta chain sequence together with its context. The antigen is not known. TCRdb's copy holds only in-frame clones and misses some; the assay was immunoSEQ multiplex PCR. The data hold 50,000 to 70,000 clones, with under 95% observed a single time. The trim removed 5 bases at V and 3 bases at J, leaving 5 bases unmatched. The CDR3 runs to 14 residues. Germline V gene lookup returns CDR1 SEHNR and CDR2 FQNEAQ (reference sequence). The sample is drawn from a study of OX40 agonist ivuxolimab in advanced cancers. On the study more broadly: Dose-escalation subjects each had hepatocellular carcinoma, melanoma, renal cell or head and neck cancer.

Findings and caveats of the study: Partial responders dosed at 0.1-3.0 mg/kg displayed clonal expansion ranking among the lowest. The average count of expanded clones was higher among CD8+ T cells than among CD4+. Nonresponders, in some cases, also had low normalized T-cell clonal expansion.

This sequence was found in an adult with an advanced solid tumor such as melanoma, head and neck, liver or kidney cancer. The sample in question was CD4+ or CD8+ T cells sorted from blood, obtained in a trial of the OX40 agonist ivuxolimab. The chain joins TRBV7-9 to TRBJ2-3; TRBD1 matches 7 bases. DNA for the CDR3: TGTGCCAGCAGCCTGGGCAGGGGGACAGATACGCAGTATTTT. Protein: CASSLGRGTDTQYF.